These 22 T cell receptor beta chains were sequenced from one sample in a study of PD-1 blockade in classical Hodgkin lymphoma. As to time point: cycle 4 day 1 (C4D1), after less than 7 weeks of nivolumab. Relapse was seen in all patients after autologous stem cell transplantation, and brentuximab vedotin exposure was variable. The table came from immunoSEQ multiplex PCR; TCRdb's copy has only in-frame clones and leaves some out. The table includes just under 65,000 clones, roughly nine tenths detected once. Sample: peripheral blood mononuclear cells (PBMCs), taken before the fourth cycle of nivolumab. These receptor sequences come from a human donor with classical Hodgkin lymphoma.

The chain uses TRBV6-1 and TRBJ2-3; D is undetermined. Germline CDR1 is MNHNS and CDR2 is SASEGT. The V gene lost 8 bases and the J gene lost 1 base, with 10 bases spanning the gap. The CDR3 contains 13 residues. CDR3 sequence reads: CASGSGRTDTQYF. For the CDR3, the DNA is TGTGCCAGCGGGTCGGGTCGCACAGATACGCAGTATTTT.

The chain is built from TRBV25-1 and TRBJ2-3; D remains unclear. The germline CDR1 and CDR2 sequences are MGHDK and SYGVNS. The CDR3 is made up of 15 amino acids. With 6 bases removed from V and 0 bases from J, the gap between germline ends came to 13 bases. The CDR3 nucleotides read TGTGCCAGCAGCACTTATGTGTCTAGCACAGATACGCAGTATTTT. It encodes CASSTYVSSTDTQYF. The whole variable domain, filled in from reference TRBV25-1 and TRBJ2-3, reads EADIYQTPRYLVIGTGKKITLECSQTMGHDKMYWYQQDPGMELHLIHYSYGVNSTEKGDLSSESTVSRIRTEHFPLTLESARPSHTSQYLCASSTYVSSTDTQYFGPGTRLTVL.

This clone showed up just once. This chain uses TRBV28 with TRBJ1-5; weak D call: TRBD1 (6 bases). Germline V gene sequence: CDR1 MDHEN, CDR2 SYDVKM. V lost 6 bases to trimming and J lost 0 bases, with 21 bases between them. The CDR3 length is 18 residues. In nucleotides, the CDR3 is TGTGCCAGCAGGACCCTGGACAGCGGGGCACATAGCAATCAGCCCCAGCATTTT. Residues: CASRTLDSGAHSNQPQHF.

V and J are TRBV5-1 and TRBJ1-2; D uncertain. Trimming took off 0 bases at V and 4 bases at J, with 13 bases between the two ends. The CDR3 consists of 15 residues. CDR1 SGHRS and CDR2 YFSETQ come from the germline V gene. CDR3 coding DNA: TGCGCCAGCAGCTTGGCGAGCAGGCGTAGCTATGGCTACACCTTC. As protein: CASSLASRRSYGYTF.

This clone appeared a single time. V gene TRBV5-6 combines with J gene TRBJ2-4; D not resolved. The CDR3 runs 12 residues. Trimming cost V 6 bases and J 8 bases, with 12 bases left between them. The V gene's germline CDR1 is SGHDT and CDR2 YYEEEE. The CDR3 nucleotides read TGTGCCAGCACTTCCCAGAACGACATTCAGTACTTC. As protein: CASTSQNDIQYF.

The V call is TRBV7-3, the J call TRBJ2-6, with no clear D. CDR1 SGHTA and CDR2 FQGTGA come from the germline V gene. This CDR3 is built from 13 residues. Between the trimmed V and J ends, which lost 5 bases and 3 bases, there was a span of 5 bases. CDR3 region: CASSLRGANVLTF. The CDR3 nucleotides read TGTGCCAGCAGCCTCCGTGGGGCCAACGTCCTGACTTTC.

The rearrangement joins TRBV9 to TRBJ1-4, with D perhaps matching TRBD1 (6 bases). CDR1 and CDR2 from the germline V gene are SGDLS and YYNGEE. V dropped 1 base and J dropped 5 bases, with 15 bases sitting between them. This CDR3 has 16 amino acids. The CDR3 loop reads CASSVLGGEENEKLFF. Written as DNA, the CDR3 is TGTGCCAGCAGCGTATTAGGGGGGGAAGAAAATGAAAAACTGTTTTTT.

The chain employs TRBV11-2 and TRBJ1-1; D is unclear. V dropped 5 bases and J dropped 3 bases, with 10 bases sitting between them. Germline CDR1 and CDR2: SGHAT and FQNNGV. The CDR3 length is 13 residues. CDR3 region: CASSQRTDTEAFF. CDR3 nucleotides: TGTGCCAGCAGCCAACGGACGGACACTGAAGCTTTCTTT.

The chain couples TRBV27 to TRBJ1-4; D remains ambiguous. Germline V gene sequence: CDR1 MNHEY, CDR2 SMNVEV (reference sequence). Trimming took 5 bases from V and 5 from J, leaving 12 bases between them. The CDR3 consists of 14 residues. The CDR3 DNA sequence: TGTGCCAGCAGTGCCTCCGTCTGCAATGAAAAACTGTTTTTT. Protein product: CASSASVCNEKLFF.

This chain joins TRBV27 and TRBJ2-1; no definite D call. V lost 6 bases and J 6 bases, leaving 12 bases between the germline ends. The germline V gene has CDR1 MNHEY and CDR2 SMNVEV (reference sequence). The CDR3 totals 13 residues. The CDR3 DNA follows: TGTGCCAGCAGCTACCCTACGAGCAATGAGCAGTTCTTC. The encoded protein is CASSYPTSNEQFF.

V and J are TRBV6-6 and TRBJ1-1; a weak D match, TRBD1 (6 bases). CDR3 size: 12 residues. Per germline, CDR1 MNHNY and CDR2 SVGAGI (reference sequence). Trimming stripped 7 bases from V and 5 bases from J, with 11 bases between. The CDR3 DNA follows: TGTGCCAGCACCTTCGGACAGACTGAAGCTTTCTTT. Translating gives CASTFGQTEAFF.

This chain joins TRBV7-8 and TRBJ2-7; D uncertain. Germline V gene data show CDR1 as SGHVS and CDR2 as FQNEAQ. CDR3 length equals 14 residues. The V end lost 1 base, the J end lost 2 bases, and 9 bases lay between the germline ends. The CDR3 DNA is TGTGCCAGCAGCTTAGAGTCAGCTACCTACGAGCAGTACTTC. It is translated as CASSLESATYEQYF.

The rearrangement uses TRBV27 and TRBJ2-5; the match to TRBD1 covers 9 bases. This CDR3 contains 14 residues. Germline CDR1 MNHEY, CDR2 SMNVEV (reference sequence). The V and J ends lost 5 bases and 13 bases, in that order; junction bases with no gene match: 14. The CDR3 DNA is TGTGCCAGCAGTGCGACGGGACAGGGAAATAAAGGGTACTTC. Translated: CASSATGQGNKGYF.

The rearrangement joins TRBV7-9 to TRBJ1-4; TRBD1 agrees at 10 bases. V shed 5 bases, J shed 6 bases, and the junction held 9 bases outside the gene matches. This CDR3 comprises 16 residues. The germline CDR1 and CDR2 sequences are SEHNR and FQNEAQ (reference sequence). The DNA for the CDR3 is TGTGCCAGCAGCAACCACTGGGACAGGGGTTATGAAAAACTGTTTTTT. Protein: CASSNHWDRGYEKLFF.

The chain is built from TRBV20-1 and TRBJ1-1, with D hard to call. Germline CDR1 and CDR2: DFQATT and SNEGSKA (reference sequence). The CDR3 has 11 residues. Trimming stripped 4 bases from V and 5 bases from J, with 8 bases between. The DNA of the CDR3 is TGCAGTGCTATCGTGGGGACTGAAGCTTTCTTT. Its translation is CSAIVGTEAFF.

This sequence joins TRBV7-9 and TRBJ1-1; D call uncertain. Germline assignment: CDR1 SEHNR and CDR2 FQNEAQ (reference sequence). The V end was cut by 1 base, the J end by 7 bases, with 16 bases between. The CDR3 contains 15 residues. The CDR3 loop is CASSLDGRSGIEAFF. In nucleotides, the CDR3 is TGTGCCAGCAGCTTAGATGGCAGGTCGGGCATTGAAGCTTTCTTT.

This chain connects TRBV6-7 to TRBJ1-1; D is unresolved. TRBV6-7 is an ORF, with its function uncertain. This CDR3 is built from 12 residues. V was pared by 2 bases and J by 3 bases, with 4 bases between. DNA for the CDR3: TGTGCCAGCAGTTACCTATACACTGAAGCTTTCTTT. It specifies CASSYLYTEAFF.

This chain's CDR3 is CASSIDRGATDTQYF. As DNA, the CDR3 is TGTGCCAGTAGTATAGATAGGGGGGCCACAGATACGCAGTATTTT. The chain combines TRBV19 with TRBJ2-3; D possibly uses TRBD1 or TRBD2 (6 bases each). This CDR3 spans 15 amino acids. Germline V gives CDR1 LNHDA, CDR2 SQIVND (reference sequence). Trimming pared 0 bases from V and 2 bases from J, leaving 9 bases between.

This clone was seen a single time. This chain connects TRBV11-2 to TRBJ2-7, with TRBD1 matching 8 bases. With 4 bases clipped from V and 4 bases from J, the junction kept 6 bases outside the gene matches. CDR1 is SGHAT and CDR2 is FQNNGV in the germline V gene. The CDR3 totals 14 residues. The CDR3 is CASSYGQGWYEQYF. The CDR3 DNA reads as TGTGCCAGCAGCTACGGACAGGGCTGGTACGAGCAGTACTTC.

The J gene is TRBJ1-2, the V gene TRBV5-1; TRBD1 is a possible D gene (5 bases). This CDR3 has 16 residues. Germline CDR1 SGHRS, CDR2 YFSETQ. Between the trimmed V and J ends, which lost 2 bases and 8 bases, there was a span of 22 bases. The DNA for the CDR3 is TGCGCCAGCAGCTTTTTGGAGGGACCTCCTCTATCGGGCTACACCTTC. Translated: CASSFLEGPPLSGYTF.

The gene calls are TRBV6-1 and TRBJ2-1; 9 bases align to TRBD2. This CDR3 spans 17 amino acids. V gave up 1 base and J gave up 2 bases; unmatched junction bases: 6. Germline values: CDR1 MNHNS, CDR2 SASEGT. This CDR3 reads CASSEGQLAGTYNEQFF. CDR3 nucleotide sequence: TGTGCCAGCAGTGAAGGTCAACTAGCGGGTACCTACAATGAGCAGTTCTTC.

In this sample, this clone turned up once. V usage is TRBV19 and J usage is TRBJ1-5; no definite D call. The germline gives CDR1 LNHDA, CDR2 SQIVND (reference sequence). The CDR3 totals 13 residues. V lost 6 bases and J lost 4, with 10 bases in between. The CDR3 coding sequence is TGTGCCAGTAGCGGAGGGTGGAATCAGCCCCAGCATTTT. This gives the protein CASSGGWNQPQHF.